Reported below is one T cell receptor (beta chain). Its specificity is unknown. The authors ran a second PCR of 7 to 11 cycles using a sample-barcoded 5' primer and a J-beta primer mix. TCRdb redid the calling of the 5' RACE reads with MiXCR, one entry per CDR3 protein. The data contain about 1.6 million distinct CDR3 sequences, roughly 30% of them singletons. This record belongs to a study of blood T cells in healthy people across ages. Overall study findings and caveats: Compared with aged donors, long-lived donors showed fewer expanded clones, suggesting selection.

Sequencing was performed on blood. The TCR originated in a woman aged 30 to 39 in good health.

This CDR3 is CSASLGSGGFREQYF. DNA of the CDR3: TGCAGTGCTAGTTTAGGGAGCGGGGGGTTTCGCGAGCAGTACTTC. The gene calls are TRBV20-1 and TRBJ2-5, with TRBD2 identical over 9 bases. The J call is in doubt because the DNA end fits TRBJ2-7 better. This CDR3 contains 15 residues. The germline gives CDR1 DFQATT, CDR2 SNEGSKA (reference sequence).